A selection of T cell receptor beta chains follows, all from one sample in a study of blood T cell repertoires in COVID-19. This table comes from immunoSEQ multiplex PCR, and its TCRdb copy is limited to in-frame clones, with some not included. The data contain about 150,000 clones, approximately 84% of them singletons. Sequencing input: peripheral blood. These receptors originate from a man in his 70s with acute or convalescent COVID-19. Each CDR3 is given with its conserved first and last residue. Clone size is given for some rows only: seen once, a few or many times, or a class if the clone is expanded.

j_call clone_size v_call cdr3_aa
TRBJ2-7 - TRBV30 CAWSADRTGWTYEQYF
TRBJ2-6 - TRBV6-5 CASSSGTASGANVLTF
TRBJ1-2 - TRBV6-1 CASSETGTGALYGYTF
TRBJ2-5 - TRBV27 CASAPRTGLETQYF
TRBJ2-1 - TRBV21-1 CASSNGTSGTQGGNEQFF
TRBJ2-1 - TRBV5-1 CASNFLYNEQFF
TRBJ2-1 - TRBV9 CASSVEVGTSGDNEQFF
TRBJ2-2 - TRBV11-3 CASSPHDSNTGELFF
TRBJ1-2 - TRBV12-3/TRBV12-4 CASRLDSVYGYTF
TRBJ2-3 once TRBV7-7 CASSLGPTDTQYF
TRBJ1-2 - TRBV30 CAWSVVDGYTF
TRBJ1-2 - TRBV10-3 CAISELNRGQNGYTF
TRBJ1-2 - TRBV19 CASSIGSAGIGYGYTF
TRBJ1-1 once TRBV18 CASSPVGGAKIHTEAFF
TRBJ2-5 - TRBV3-1/TRBV3-2 CASSLWASGSGETQYF
TRBJ1-5 - TRBV28 CASSLWGQSDQPQHF
TRBJ2-7 - TRBV27 CASTPRGGFHEQYF
TRBJ1-1 few TRBV5-1 CASRSPWRGGTEAFF
TRBJ2-1 - TRBV7-8 CASSPVGRAPYNEQFF
TRBJ2-3 - TRBV9 CASSLRGPGDTQYF
TRBJ2-3 - TRBV28 CASSPGSTRDTQYF
TRBJ2-3 - TRBV7-3 CASSLRTSGTDTQYF
TRBJ1-1 once TRBV28 CASRISLNTEAFF
TRBJ2-3 once TRBV19 CASRPSGTSGGLSTDTQYF
TRBJ2-2 few TRBV7-8 CASSLDGNRRAGELFF
TRBJ1-3 - TRBV14 CASSQMGLHSGNTIYF
TRBJ2-2 - TRBV5-1 CASSFGTGSIGELFF
TRBJ1-2 - TRBV11-2 CASSPRQGSSYGYTF
TRBJ2-1 - TRBV6-1 CASSDTAGGPAEQFF
TRBJ1-2 - TRBV9 CASSVDRDYGYTF
TRBJ1-6 - TRBV5-1 CASATGVGNSPLHF
TRBJ2-2 once TRBV1 CTSSQDRRLGRRRGPGELFF
TRBJ2-7 - TRBV3-1/TRBV3-2 CASSPLGSSYEQYF
TRBJ2-2 - TRBV9 CASSGTSGGTGELFF
TRBJ1-4 - TRBV25-1 CASRDSFNEKLFF
TRBJ1-5 - TRBV18 CASSQGSERPQHF
TRBJ1-5 - TRBV6-5 CASSPLAGGSQPQHF
TRBJ2-1 few TRBV10-3 CAISARSGTFNEQFF
TRBJ2-1 - TRBV30 CAWGDSRKEQFF
TRBJ2-5 - TRBV5-8 CASSFTGQPQETQYF